This TCR beta chain is drawn from a study of CD8+ T cells in alopecia areata. This CDR3 spans 15 amino acids. Trimming cost V 1 base and J 8 bases; bases outside gene matches: 8. CDR1 is SGHVS and CDR2 is FNYEAQ in the germline V gene. Reverse transcription of extracted RNA yielded cDNA, which provided the sequencing template. Profiling relied on immunoSEQ multiplex PCR, and the TCRdb table lists in-frame clones only, not all of them. The sample has roughly 220,000 clones; just over 65% are singletons. Indicated treatment: oral pan-JAK inhibitor, 5-10 mg twice daily. On this clone itself: No antigen is known for it.

Study-level findings and limits: Scalp samples also contribute reads from the resident alphabeta T cells found in normal skin. Higher clonality was seen in lesional scalp than in normal scalp, especially in alopecia totalis/universalis.

The genes are TRBV7-6 and TRBJ2-1, with 7 bases that match TRBD2. Here the sequenced sample was CD4+ T cells sorted from blood, taken around week 46, from a patient treated with tofacitinib. This sequence originates from a human donor with alopecia areata. The CDR3 reads CASSLVVAGRDEQFF. In DNA, the CDR3 is TGTGCCAGCAGCTTAGTAGTAGCAGGGAGGGATGAGCAGTTCTTC.